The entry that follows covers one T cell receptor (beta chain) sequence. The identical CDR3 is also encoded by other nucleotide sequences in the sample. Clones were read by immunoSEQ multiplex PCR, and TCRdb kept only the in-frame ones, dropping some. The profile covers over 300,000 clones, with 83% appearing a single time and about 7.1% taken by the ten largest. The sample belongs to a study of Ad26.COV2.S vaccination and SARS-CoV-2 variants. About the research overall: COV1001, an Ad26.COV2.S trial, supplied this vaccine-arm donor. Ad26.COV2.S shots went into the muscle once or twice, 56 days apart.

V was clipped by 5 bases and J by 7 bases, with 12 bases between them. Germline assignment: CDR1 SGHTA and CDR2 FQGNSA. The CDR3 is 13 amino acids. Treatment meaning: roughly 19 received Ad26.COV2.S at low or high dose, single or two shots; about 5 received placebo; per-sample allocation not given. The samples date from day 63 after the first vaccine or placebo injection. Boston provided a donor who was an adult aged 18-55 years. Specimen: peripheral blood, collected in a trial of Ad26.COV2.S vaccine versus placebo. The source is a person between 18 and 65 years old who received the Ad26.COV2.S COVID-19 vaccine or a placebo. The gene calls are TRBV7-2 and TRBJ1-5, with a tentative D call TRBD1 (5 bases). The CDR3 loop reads CASSLGGGQPQHF. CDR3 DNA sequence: TGTGCCAGCAGCCTCGGGGGGGGGCAGCCCCAGCATTTT.